These T cell receptor beta chains were read from a single sample in a study of blood T cell repertoires in COVID-19. Using immunoSEQ multiplex PCR, the repertoire was profiled, and TCRdb retains in-frame clones only, with some absent. The profile shows about 140,000 clones, approximately 90% of them singletons. The sequencing sample was made of peripheral blood. These receptor sequences come from a woman of 80 years or more with acute or convalescent COVID-19. Each CDR3 is given with its conserved first and last residue. The D gene is left open where the match is weak. Only part of the rows carry a size: once, few, many, or a class if the clone is expanded.

D | size | J | V | CDR3 | DNA
NA | NA | TRBJ2-5 | TRBV5-1 | CASSSQTGSGETQYF | TGCGCCAGCAGCTCCCAAACAGGGTCGGGGGAGACCCAGTACTTC
NA | NA | TRBJ1-3 | TRBV2 | CASSTGQTSGNTIYF | TGTGCCAGCAGTACTGGACAGACCTCTGGAAACACCATATATTTT
NA | NA | TRBJ1-6 | TRBV27 | CASSLRGTALRDSPLHF | TGTGCCAGCAGTTTAAGGGGTACAGCATTAAGGGATTCACCCCTCCACTTT
NA | NA | TRBJ1-3 | TRBV4-3 | CASSQDPPDTVSGNTIYF | TGCGCCAGCAGCCAAGATCCTCCAGATACAGTCTCTGGAAACACCATATATTTT
NA | once | TRBJ2-2 | TRBV6-1 | CASSEGNSNTGELFF | TGTGCCAGCAGTGAAGGAAACAGTAACACCGGGGAGCTGTTTTTT
NA | once | TRBJ2-7 | TRBV5-1 | CASSLRQGTASGSYEQYF | TGCGCCAGCAGCTTGAGGCAGGGTACAGCGTCCGGAAGCTACGAGCAGTACTTC
TRBD2 | NA | TRBJ2-1 | TRBV4-1 | CASSQVRTSYNEQFF | TGCGCCAGCAGCCAAGTACGGACTAGCTACAATGAGCAGTTCTTC
NA | NA | TRBJ1-1 | TRBV5-1 | CASSLVAANTEAFF | TGCGCCAGCAGCTTGGTTGCGGCTAACACTGAAGCTTTCTTT
TRBD1 | NA | TRBJ2-2 | TRBV2 | CASRDLYDRAIGGELFF | TGTGCCAGCAGGGATCTATATGACAGGGCAATTGGCGGGGAGCTGTTTTTT
NA | NA | TRBJ1-1 | TRBV5-1 | CASTLGQFMNTEAFF | TGCGCCAGCACCCTCGGACAGTTTATGAACACTGAAGCTTTCTTT
NA | NA | TRBJ1-1 | TRBV7-8 | CASSSSTANTEAFF | TGTGCCAGCAGCTCTTCGACAGCCAACACTGAAGCTTTCTTT
TRBD1 | NA | TRBJ1-5 | TRBV30 | CAWSVYRGSGSNQPQHF | TGTGCCTGGAGTGTTTACAGGGGCTCCGGGAGCAATCAGCCCCAGCATTTT
NA | few | TRBJ2-2 | TRBV5-1 | CASSSTGNTGELFF | TGCGCCAGCAGCTCTACAGGGAACACCGGGGAGCTGTTTTTT
TRBD2 | NA | TRBJ2-3 | TRBV2 | CANIWSGNTDTQYF | TGTGCCAATATCTGGAGCGGGAACACAGATACGCAGTATTTT
TRBD2 | NA | TRBJ2-7 | TRBV6-5 | CASNPGAGGTYEQYF | TGTGCCAGCAACCCAGGTGCGGGGGGCACTTACGAGCAGTACTTC
TRBD1 | NA | TRBJ1-1 | TRBV2 | CASSETGLFEAFF | TGTGCCAGCAGTGAGACAGGGTTATTTGAAGCTTTCTTT
TRBD1 | NA | TRBJ2-3 | TRBV11-2 | CASSFRRTGSTDTQYF | TGTGCCAGCAGCTTCAGGAGGACAGGGTCCACAGATACGCAGTATTTT
TRBD2 | once | TRBJ2-1 | TRBV3-1/TRBV3-2 | CASSQEERAGGSYNEQFF | TGTGCCAGCAGCCAAGAGGAAAGAGCGGGGGGTTCCTACAATGAGCAGTTCTTC
NA | NA | TRBJ2-5 | TRBV5-1 | CASSLAPPETQYF | TGCGCCAGCAGCTTGGCTCCCCCCGAGACCCAGTACTTC
NA | NA | TRBJ1-2 | TRBV3-1/TRBV3-2 | CASSHLIQGGWGYTF | TGTGCCAGCAGCCACCTAATCCAGGGAGGCTGGGGCTACACCTTC
NA | NA | TRBJ2-7 | TRBV7-2 | CASSFLGLNYEQYF | TGTGCCAGCAGCTTTTTAGGACTTAACTACGAGCAGTACTTC
TRBD1 | NA | TRBJ2-5 | TRBV12-5 | CASGPGQFQETQYF | TGTGCTAGTGGTCCGGGACAGTTCCAAGAGACCCAGTACTTC
NA | NA | TRBJ2-7 | TRBV3-1/TRBV3-2 | CASSQTLTVEQYF | TGTGCCAGCAGCCAAACCTTGACAGTCGAGCAGTACTTC
TRBD1 | NA | TRBJ1-5 | TRBV2 | CASTFDRGSNQPQHF | TGTGCCAGCACTTTCGACAGGGGTTCCAATCAGCCCCAGCATTTT
NA | NA | TRBJ2-7 | TRBV7-2 | CASSLGGGVYEQYF | TGTGCCAGCAGCTTAGGGGGAGGAGTCTACGAGCAGTACTTC
NA | once | TRBJ2-4 | TRBV4-3 | CASSPSDPGTAVAKNIQYF | TGCGCCAGCAGCCCCTCAGACCCCGGGACTGCAGTAGCCAAAAACATTCAGTACTTC
NA | NA | TRBJ1-5 | TRBV19 | CASSIEGYAGFQPQHF | TGTGCCAGTAGTATCGAGGGCTATGCAGGATTTCAGCCCCAGCATTTT
NA | NA | TRBJ2-3 | TRBV7-3 | CASSLNAGVRGTDTQYF | TGTGCCAGCAGCTTAAATGCAGGCGTACGAGGCACAGATACGCAGTATTTT
TRBD1 | NA | TRBJ1-4 | TRBV6-6 | CASSYPQGQLNEKLFF | TGTGCCAGCAGTTACCCCCAGGGACAGCTCAATGAAAAACTGTTTTTT
NA | NA | TRBJ2-7 | TRBV7-9 | CASSPSSYEQYF | TGTGCCAGCAGCCCGTCTAGTTACGAGCAGTACTTC
NA | NA | TRBJ2-1 | TRBV7-2 | CASSPMDSLHEQFF | TGTGCCAGCAGCCCAATGGACAGCTTGCATGAGCAGTTCTTC
TRBD1 | NA | TRBJ1-5 | TRBV4-1 | CASSRTGVHQPQHF | TGCGCCAGCAGCCGAACAGGGGTTCATCAGCCCCAGCATTTT
TRBD1 | NA | TRBJ1-4 | TRBV27 | CASSSTGFVEKLFF | TGTGCCAGCAGTTCGACAGGGTTTGTCGAAAAACTGTTTTTT